This TCR beta chain was sequenced during a study of molecular identifiers for immune sequencing clone quantification. Regarding the study as a whole: It was shown that clones above 20 RNA copies held over 97% of effector molecules, but under 1% in naive cells. Clone sizes that are highly expanded could be underestimated when identical TCR molecules share a barcode.

On this clonotype itself: What it recognizes is unknown.

CDR3 length: 15 amino acids. V gave up 5 bases and J gave up 5 bases; unmatched junction bases: 6. Germline V gene data show CDR1 as MNHEY and CDR2 as SMNVEV (reference sequence). In preparing bulk TCR libraries, previously described methods and listed TCR primers were used. TCRdb re-analysed the PCR reads in MiXCR, keeping a single row per CDR3 protein. The sample records approximately 680,000 distinct CDR3 sequences, less than 30% being singletons. The sorting of naive CD8 T cells used the CD8+CD4-CCR7+CD45RA+ phenotype. The V gene is TRBV27, the J gene TRBJ1-5, with TRBD1 matching 10 bases. Material for sequencing was naive CD8+ T cells from blood, with Jurkat cell RNA spiked in. Documented subset: FACS-sorted CD8+CD4-CCR7+CD45RA+ naive T cells. The source is a human donor in good health. Some libraries in this study had Jurkat cell RNA spiked in. The CDR3, as DNA: TGTGCCAGCAGTGACCGGGACAGGGGCGATCAGCCCCAGCATTTT. Protein: CASSDRDRGDQPQHF.